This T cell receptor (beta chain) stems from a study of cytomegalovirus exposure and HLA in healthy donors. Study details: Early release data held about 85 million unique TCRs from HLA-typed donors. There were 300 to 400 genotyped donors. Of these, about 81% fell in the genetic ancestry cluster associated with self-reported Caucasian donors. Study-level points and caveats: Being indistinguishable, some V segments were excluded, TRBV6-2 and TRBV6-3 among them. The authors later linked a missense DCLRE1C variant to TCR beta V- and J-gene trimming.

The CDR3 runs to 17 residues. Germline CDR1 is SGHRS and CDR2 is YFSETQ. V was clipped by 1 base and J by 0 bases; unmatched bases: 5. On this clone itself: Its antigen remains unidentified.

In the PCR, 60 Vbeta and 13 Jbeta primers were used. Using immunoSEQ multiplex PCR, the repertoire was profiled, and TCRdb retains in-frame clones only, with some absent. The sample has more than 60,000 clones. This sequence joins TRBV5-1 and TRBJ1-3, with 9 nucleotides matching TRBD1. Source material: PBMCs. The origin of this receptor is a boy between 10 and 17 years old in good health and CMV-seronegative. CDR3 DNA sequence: TGCGCCAGCAGCTTGACAGGGGGCCAAAACTCTGGAAACACCATATATTTT. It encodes CASSLTGGQNSGNTIYF.